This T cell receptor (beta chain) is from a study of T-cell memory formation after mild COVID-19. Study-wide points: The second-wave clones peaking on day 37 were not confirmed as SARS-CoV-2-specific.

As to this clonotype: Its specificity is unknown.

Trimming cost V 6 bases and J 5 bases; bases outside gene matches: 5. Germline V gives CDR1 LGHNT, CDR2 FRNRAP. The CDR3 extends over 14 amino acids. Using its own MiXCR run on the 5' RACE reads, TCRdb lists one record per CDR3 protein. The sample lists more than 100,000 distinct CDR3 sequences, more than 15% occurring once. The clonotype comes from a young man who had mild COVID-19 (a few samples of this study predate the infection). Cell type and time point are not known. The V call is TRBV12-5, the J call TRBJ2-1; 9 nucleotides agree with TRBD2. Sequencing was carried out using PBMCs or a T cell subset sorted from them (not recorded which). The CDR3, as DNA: TGTGCTAGTGGAAGGACTAGCGAAGACAATGAGCAGTTCTTC. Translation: CASGRTSEDNEQFF.